This TCR beta chain was documented in a study of T-cell memory formation after mild COVID-19. One entry per CDR3 protein results from TCRdb running MiXCR on the 5' RACE reads. The profile shows around 53,000 distinct CDR3 sequences, 9% to 15% of them singletons. Note on this clonotype: Germline and junction disagree at one end, which may indicate a read error.

The CDR3 is made up of 13 amino acids. The germline V gene encodes CDR1 DFQATT and CDR2 SNEGSKA (reference sequence). The chain combines TRBV20-1 with TRBJ2-7; 8 bases are shared with TRBD1. The receptor was isolated from a man aged 18 to 29 who had mild COVID-19 (a few samples of this study predate the infection). Cell type and time point are not known. The sequenced sample consisted of PBMCs or a T cell subset sorted from them (not recorded which). In DNA, the CDR3 is TGCAGTGCCTGGACAGGGAAGTCCTACGAGCGGTACTTC. Translated: CSAWTGKSYERYF.